Presented here are 21 T cell receptor beta chains from one specimen sequenced in a study of T-cell memory formation after mild COVID-19. A single record per CDR3 protein comes from TCRdb applying MiXCR to the 5' RACE reads. Among fewer than 550,000 distinct CDR3 sequences listed, over 15% were seen once. The sample comprised PBMCs or a T cell subset sorted from them (not recorded which). Every receptor here comes from an adult woman who had mild COVID-19 (a few samples of this study predate the infection). Cell type and time point are not known.

The gene calls are TRBV7-2 and TRBJ2-3; D is possibly TRBD2 (6 bases). Germline CDR1 SGHTA, CDR2 FQGNSA. Trimming took 2 bases from V and 4 from J, leaving 13 bases between them. The CDR3 consists of 15 residues. DNA for the CDR3: TGTGCCAGCAGCTTACTTTGGGGGGTGGCAGATACGCAGTATTTT. The encoded protein is CASSLLWGVADTQYF.

This clonotype was counted many times. The chain employs TRBV29-1 and TRBJ2-1, with TRBD2 identical over 10 bases. The CDR3 covers 12 residues. With 6 bases clipped from V and 6 bases from J, the junction kept 2 bases outside the gene matches. Germline V gene sequence: CDR1 SQVTM, CDR2 ANQGSEA. CDR3 nucleotide sequence: TGCAGCGTGTGGACTAGCGGCAATGAGCAGTTCTTC. This encodes CSVWTSGNEQFF.

V usage is TRBV24-1 and J usage is TRBJ2-1; TRBD2 agrees at 8 bases. Trimming at V came to 0 bases and at J to 5 bases, leaving 8 bases not matched to a gene. The CDR3 covers 17 residues. The V gene's germline CDR1 is KGHDR and CDR2 SFDVKD. The CDR3 region has the DNA TGTGCCACCAGTGATTTGCCACGGGTAGCGGGGAACAATGAGCAGTTCTTC. Its translation is CATSDLPRVAGNNEQFF.

The chain has TRBV20-1 and TRBJ1-1; 8 positions match TRBD1. CDR3 length: 14 amino acids. CDR1 and CDR2 (germline): DFQATT, SNEGSKA (reference sequence). Germline trimming cut 2 bases from V and 7 bases from J; bases unmatched to any gene: 9. The CDR3 DNA reads as TGCAGTGCTAGATCTGGACAGGGTAGGTTTGAAGCTTTCTTT. It is translated as CSARSGQGRFEAFF.

This clonotype was picked up a small number of times. The V gene is TRBV7-2, the J gene TRBJ1-2, with a tentative D call TRBD1 (5 bases). V lost 1 base to trimming and J lost 3 bases, with 12 bases between them. There are 15 residues in the CDR3. Germline-derived CDR1 and CDR2 are SGHTA and FQGNSA. The CDR3 DNA sequence: TGTGCCAGCAGCTTAGAACCAGGGCCTTACTATGGCTACACCTTC. Translated, it gives CASSLEPGPYYGYTF. Supplemented by reference TRBV7-2 and TRBJ1-2, the full variable domain reads GAGVSQSPSNKVTEKGKDVELRCDPISGHTALYWYRQSLGQGLEFLIYFQGNSAPDKSGLPSDRFSAERTGGSVSTLTIQRTQQEDSAVYLCASSLEPGPYYGYTFGSGTRLTVV.

This clonotype was observed a handful of times. The chain links TRBV6-5 to TRBJ2-5; no clear D gene. The germline V and J ends were trimmed by 5 bases and 5 bases, with 6 bases remaining between them. The length of the CDR3 is 11 residues. The germline V gene has CDR1 MNHEY and CDR2 SVGAGI. The CDR3 reads CASSNAETQYF. In nucleotides, the CDR3 is TGTGCCAGCAGTAACGCGGAGACCCAGTACTTC.

This clonotype was seen a handful of times. The J gene is TRBJ2-1, the V gene TRBV20-1; D gene uncertain. This CDR3 region has 12 residues. Trimming stripped 0 bases from V and 10 bases from J, with 10 bases between. Germline CDR1 DFQATT, CDR2 SNEGSKA (reference sequence). CDR3: CSARDVAVEQFF. DNA of the CDR3: TGCAGTGCTAGAGATGTTGCGGTAGAGCAGTTCTTC.

This clonotype came up a few times. The chain carries TRBV30 and TRBJ1-2, with 7 bases that match TRBD1. Losses at the gene ends were 7 bases for V and 8 bases for J; bases not matched to a gene: 13. Looked up from germline, CDR1 is GTSNPN and CDR2 is SVGIG (reference sequence). The CDR3 contains 13 residues. CDR3 coding DNA: TGTGCCTTCCAGACAGGGAGGTCTATCGGCTACACCTTC. Protein product: CAFQTGRSIGYTF.

V gene TRBV20-1 combines with J gene TRBJ2-5; 14 positions agree with TRBD2. V gave up 5 bases and J gave up 4 bases; unmatched junction bases: 9. CDR1 and CDR2 from the germline V gene are DFQATT and SNEGSKA (reference sequence). The CDR3 is made up of 16 amino acids. CDR3 bases: TGCAGTGCTGCGGGGGAAGGACTAGCGGGAGGAGAGACCCAGTACTTC. It codes for CSAAGEGLAGGETQYF.

This clonotype has more than one count but fewer than ten. V usage is TRBV7-9 and J usage is TRBJ1-3, with TRBD1 identical over 7 bases. Per germline, CDR1 SEHNR and CDR2 FQNEAQ (reference sequence). The CDR3 runs to 15 residues. The ends lost 4 bases at V and 4 bases at J; junction bases unmatched: 7. The CDR3, as DNA: TGTGCCAGCAGCTCACAGGGGATTTCCGGAAACACCATATATTTT. This sequence encodes CASSSQGISGNTIYF.

This clonotype was seen more than once but under ten times. This chain uses TRBV27 with TRBJ2-3, with D unresolved. This CDR3 spans 15 amino acids. Germline V CDR1 and CDR2: MNHEY, SMNVEV (reference sequence). V dropped 6 bases and J dropped 0 bases, with 13 bases sitting between them. CDR3 residues: CASRNPPPSTDTQYF. The CDR3 DNA follows: TGTGCCAGCAGAAACCCCCCTCCGAGCACAGATACGCAGTATTTT.

V and J are TRBV24-1 and TRBJ2-1; possibly TRBD2 for D (5 bases). Germline CDR1 is KGHDR and CDR2 is SFDVKD. V gave up 4 bases and J gave up 5 bases, with 14 bases separating them. The length of the CDR3 is 15 residues. CDR3 nucleotide sequence: TGTGCCACCAGTGACGCCGGGAAGCGCCACAATGAGCAGTTCTTC. This codes for CATSDAGKRHNEQFF.

The CDR3 DNA sequence: TGCAGTGCTTATACTACAGGGTACAATGAGCAGTTCTTC. As protein: CSAYTTGYNEQFF. The chain combines TRBV20-1 with TRBJ2-1, with D possibly being TRBD1 (6 bases). The ends were cut back, 5 bases at V and 4 bases at J, with 12 bases in the middle. Per the germline V gene, CDR1 is DFQATT and CDR2 is SNEGSKA (reference sequence). The CDR3 contains 13 residues.

This clonotype was recorded a few times. CDR3 sequence reads: CASSPRWTGGNEKLFF. The CDR3 DNA is TGTGCCAGCAGCCCCCGGTGGACAGGGGGCAATGAAAAACTGTTTTTT. The rearrangement joins TRBV7-8 to TRBJ1-4; 11 nucleotides align to TRBD1. The CDR3 is 16 residues long. Germline CDR1 SGHVS, CDR2 FQNEAQ. The V and J ends lost 5 bases and 5 bases, in that order; junction bases with no gene match: 7.

The rearrangement links TRBV7-6 to TRBJ2-1, with 10 nucleotides matching TRBD2. This CDR3 has 15 amino acids. CDR1 and CDR2 (germline): SGHVS, FNYEAQ. V lost 5 bases, J lost 3 bases, and 4 bases stayed unmatched. CDR3 DNA sequence: TGTGCCAGCAGCACACTAGCGGGGAACTACAATGAGCAGTTCTTC. Amino acids: CASSTLAGNYNEQFF.

The chain combines TRBV5-1 with TRBJ2-7, with D possibly TRBD1 on 5 matching bases. The CDR3 runs 15 residues. V lost 0 bases to trimming and J lost 2 bases, with 12 bases between them. Germline CDR1 reads SGHRS; CDR2 reads YFSETQ. This CDR3 reads CASSLASDSTYEQYF. CDR3 DNA sequence: TGCGCCAGCAGCTTGGCCTCCGACAGCACCTACGAGCAGTACTTC.

This clonotype was detected only a few times. The chain links TRBV18 to TRBJ2-1; D call uncertain. Germline CDR1 KGHSH, CDR2 LQKENI. V lost 2 bases and J lost 6, with 8 bases in between. This CDR3 comprises 13 residues. CDR3 nucleotides: TGTGCCAGCTCACCATCTTATGGCAATGAGCAGTTCTTC. It specifies CASSPSYGNEQFF.

V and J are TRBV12-3 or TRBV12-4 and TRBJ2-1; D not certain. This CDR3 contains 14 residues. The germline V and J ends were trimmed by 3 bases and 6 bases, with 12 bases remaining between them. CDR3 in amino acids: CASSFFLWANEQFF. The CDR3 DNA reads TGTGCCAGCAGTTTTTTTTTATGGGCCAATGAGCAGTTCTTC.

This clonotype turned up a few times. The chain carries TRBV6-6 and TRBJ1-1; D remains ambiguous. CDR1 and CDR2 (germline): MNHNY, SVGAGI (reference sequence). This CDR3 has 16 amino acids. Trimming left V 2 bases short and J 3 bases short, with 16 bases between. The CDR3 here is CASSYPIMGVDTEAFF. In DNA, the CDR3 is TGTGCCAGCAGTTACCCAATCATGGGCGTAGACACTGAAGCTTTCTTT.

This clonotype turned up a few times. This sequence joins TRBV7-6 and TRBJ2-7; maybe TRBD1 (5 bases). V was cut by 4 bases and J by 2 bases, with 12 bases left in between. Germline CDR1 and CDR2: SGHVS and FNYEAQ. The CDR3 sequence is 14 residues long. CDR3 coding DNA: TGTGCCAGCAGCTCCCCCCACAGGCCCTACGAGCAGTACTTC. Residues: CASSSPHRPYEQYF.

This clonotype was counted a few times. This chain connects TRBV12-3 or TRBV12-4 to TRBJ2-5; D remains ambiguous. Trimming pared 5 bases from V and 2 bases from J, leaving 9 bases between. The CDR3 spans 13 residues. The CDR3 spells CASSAAAQETQYF. CDR3 coding DNA: TGTGCCAGCAGTGCCGCCGCGCAAGAGACCCAGTACTTC.